This TCR beta chain appears in the sequencing data of a study of technical replicates of blood from a few donors (dated by TCRdb to the late 2010s). From the cysteine through the phenylalanine, the CDR3 covers 13 amino acids. Only the CDR3 part of the read is kept: 39 bases, read in frame from the first base. The germline V gene sets CDR1 to KGHSH and CDR2 to LQKENI. At the junction V is shortened by 3 bases and J by 6 bases, with 8 bases in between. This clone appeared once. There is no known antigen for this receptor. No qualities accompany the bases; no much larger clone lies one base away. Library preparation employed the immunoSEQ multiplex PCR assay. Held by TCRdb, this immuneACCESS table contains in-frame sequences only and omits some clones. Under half of the omission traces to an unresolved V gene where checked; the cause of the rest is unknown. For this sample there are some 17,000 clones; around nine tenths appear just once. Around 12% of the sample is held by the ten biggest clonotypes.

The V gene is TRBV18 and the J gene is TRBJ2-2, with TRBD2 perhaps the D gene, on 5 matching bases. The clonotype was recovered from a human donor in good health. The source material was PBMCs. The DNA sequence is as follows: TGTGCCAGCTCACCCACGGGGTCCGGGGAGCTGTTTTTT. Its protein is CASSPTGSGELFF.